These 30 T cell receptor beta chains originate from one sample sequenced in a study of cytotoxic CD8 clonotypes in ibrutinib-treated CLL. Clones were read by immunoSEQ multiplex PCR, and TCRdb kept only the in-frame ones, dropping some. The table has about 76,000 clones, roughly 83% seen once. The sequences come from PBMCs, collected after 24 months of ibrutinib treatment. The origin of the receptors is a human donor with chronic lymphocytic leukemia.

This clone was detected only once. This chain uses TRBV10-2 with TRBJ1-5; a possible D gene is TRBD1 (6 bases). The CDR3 has 17 residues. V lost 3 bases and J 1 base, leaving 16 bases between the germline ends. CDR1 is WSHSY, CDR2 SAAADI, per germline. CDR3 loop: CASSESQGIRSNQPQHF. Here the CDR3 DNA reads TGCGCCAGCAGTGAATCACAGGGTATCAGGAGCAATCAGCCCCAGCATTTT.

This clone was counted once. V gene TRBV7-6 combines with J gene TRBJ2-7, with 7 nucleotides matching TRBD1. Germline CDR1 and CDR2: SGHVS and FNYEAQ. V lost 2 bases to trimming and J lost 4 bases; unmatched junction nucleotides: 11. The CDR3 has 16 residues. CDR3 sequence: CASSLTAGGDGYEQYF. The DNA for the CDR3 is TGTGCCAGCAGCTTAACGGCAGGGGGTGATGGGTACGAGCAGTACTTC.

The gene calls are TRBV7-3 and TRBJ2-5; 9 nucleotides line up with TRBD2. Trimming at V came to 0 bases and at J to 1 base, leaving 6 bases not matched to a gene. This CDR3 is built from 17 residues. Germline values: CDR1 SGHTA, CDR2 FQGTGA. CDR3 DNA: TGTGCCAGCAGCTTAACGGGACTAGCTGGATTCCAAGAGACCCAGTACTTC. Encoded protein: CASSLTGLAGFQETQYF.

V and J are TRBV28 and TRBJ2-7, with unresolved D. This CDR3 region has 14 residues. V was clipped by 6 bases and J by 7 bases, with 19 bases between them. Germline lookup yields CDR1 MDHEN and CDR2 SYDVKM. The CDR3 DNA follows: TGTGCCAGCAGCCCCCGAATCCGACCTATTGAGCAGTACTTC. Protein sequence: CASSPRIRPIEQYF.

The J gene is TRBJ2-5, the V gene TRBV6-6, with TRBD1 identical over 9 bases. CDR1 and CDR2 from the germline V gene are MNHNY and SVGAGI (reference sequence). The V and J ends lost 2 bases and 3 bases, in that order; junction bases with no gene match: 4. This CDR3 comprises 15 residues. CDR3 loop: CASSYPGQGKETQYF. In DNA form, the CDR3 reads TGTGCCAGCAGTTACCCAGGACAGGGGAAAGAGACCCAGTACTTC.

This rearrangement joins TRBV6-5 to TRBJ2-3; possibly TRBD2 for D (5 bases). V was clipped by 6 bases and J by 1 base, with 14 bases between them. Germline CDR1 MNHEY, CDR2 SVGAGI. This CDR3 is built from 15 residues. The CDR3 loop reads CASSQSLAGTDTQYF. The DNA of the CDR3 is TGTGCCAGCAGCCAGTCCCTAGCAGGCACAGATACGCAGTATTTT.

This rearrangement joins TRBV19 to TRBJ1-4, with D hard to call. Germline V gene lookup returns CDR1 LNHDA and CDR2 SQIVND (reference sequence). CDR3 length: 14 amino acids. Trimming shortened V by 4 bases and J by 7 bases, and 13 bases separated the two germline ends. The CDR3 nucleotides are TGTGCCAGTAGTAGTGTAGGGTCGGCTGAAAAACTGTTTTTT. It yields the protein CASSSVGSAEKLFF.

This chain joins TRBV5-1 and TRBJ2-7; D might be TRBD1 (6 bases). V was shortened by 0 bases and J by 6 bases, with 19 bases between the two germline ends. Germline values: CDR1 SGHRS, CDR2 YFSETQ. The CDR3 sequence is 16 residues long. For the CDR3, the DNA is TGCGCCAGCAGCTTGGACCCCGCAGGGGTCCGCCGCGAGCAGTACTTC. It translates to CASSLDPAGVRREQYF.

The chain has TRBV5-1 and TRBJ2-1; the match to TRBD1 covers 7 bases. V lost 5 bases, J lost 7 bases, and 3 bases stayed unmatched. Per germline, CDR1 SGHRS and CDR2 YFSETQ. The CDR3 loop spans 12 amino acids. The CDR3 protein is CASRLTGNEQFF. Here the CDR3 DNA reads TGCGCCAGCAGATTGACAGGGAATGAGCAGTTCTTC. The whole variable domain, remainder taken from reference TRBV5-1 and TRBJ2-1, is KAGVTQTPRYLIKTRGQQVTLSCSPISGHRSVSWYQQTPGQGLQFLFEYFSETQRNKGNFPGRFSGRQFSNSRSEMNVSTLELGDSALYLCASRLTGNEQFFGPGTRLTVL.

This chain uses TRBV28 with TRBJ2-1; 14 bases line up with TRBD2. V dropped 0 bases and J dropped 6; count of bases not matched to a gene: 1. Germline lookup yields CDR1 MDHEN and CDR2 SYDVKM. There are 16 residues in the CDR3. DNA of the CDR3: TGTGCCAGCAGTTTATGGGGGACTAGCGGGAGCAATGAGCAGTTCTTC. This translates into CASSLWGTSGSNEQFF.

J is TRBJ2-7 and V is TRBV7-2, with 11 bases aligning to TRBD2. The CDR3 has 16 amino acids. Trimming at V came to 5 bases and at J to 0 bases, leaving 6 bases not matched to a gene. Looked up from germline, CDR1 is SGHTA and CDR2 is FQGNSA. The CDR3 bases are TGTGCCAGCAGCATCGGGACTAGCGGACTCTCCTACGAGCAGTACTTC. Its protein is CASSIGTSGLSYEQYF.

The gene calls are TRBV5-1 and TRBJ1-2, with D hard to call. Germline V lookup: CDR1 SGHRS, CDR2 YFSETQ. The CDR3 loop spans 13 amino acids. Trimming pared 0 bases from V and 4 bases from J, leaving 7 bases between. CDR3 DNA: TGCGCCAGCAGCTTGGCAGGACCCTATGGCTACACCTTC. It codes for CASSLAGPYGYTF.

This chain connects TRBV27 to TRBJ2-7; tentative D call: TRBD2 (7 bases). This CDR3 comprises 15 residues. V dropped 5 bases and J dropped 1 base, with 15 bases sitting between them. Germline V gene sequence: CDR1 MNHEY, CDR2 SMNVEV (reference sequence). CDR3 in amino acids: CASSPRGGGSYEQYF. The CDR3 DNA reads as TGTGCCAGCAGTCCCCGGGGAGGGGGGTCCTACGAGCAGTACTTC.

The chain couples TRBV19 to TRBJ2-2; D possibly corresponds to TRBD2 (5 bases). This CDR3 contains 17 residues. Trimming stripped 7 bases from V and 4 bases from J, with 22 bases between. Looked up from germline, CDR1 is LNHDA and CDR2 is SQIVND (reference sequence). The CDR3 DNA follows: TGTGCCAGTATCCCGGAGGCAGGTCATACATGCACCGGGGAGCTGTTTTTT. Translating gives CASIPEAGHTCTGELFF.

V and J are TRBV7-2 and TRBJ1-2, with D unclear. Trimming shortened V by 3 bases and J by 10 bases, and 9 bases separated the two germline ends. Germline lookup yields CDR1 SGHTA and CDR2 FQGNSA. The CDR3 runs 11 residues. This chain's CDR3 is CASSFLGVYTF. In nucleotides, the CDR3 is TGTGCCAGCAGCTTCCTCGGCGTCTACACCTTC.

The genes are TRBV30 and TRBJ1-5, with 8 bases aligning to TRBD1. The germline gives CDR1 GTSNPN, CDR2 SVGIG (reference sequence). The CDR3 is 14 residues long. The V gene end was trimmed by 5 bases and the J gene end by 6 bases; junction bases not matched to a gene: 9. The CDR3 loop is CAWGWQGAIQPQHF. In DNA form, the CDR3 reads TGTGCCTGGGGATGGCAGGGGGCAATTCAGCCCCAGCATTTT.

This clone was seen only a few times. The chain employs TRBV18 and TRBJ1-4; D possibly corresponds to TRBD1 (5 bases). V gave up 2 bases and J gave up 4 bases, with 8 bases separating them. There are 14 residues in the CDR3. CDR1 and CDR2 from the germline V gene are KGHSH and LQKENI. CDR3 sequence (DNA): TGTGCCAGCTCACCAGGGACCGTTAATGAAAAACTGTTTTTT. This codes for CASSPGTVNEKLFF.

The chain has TRBV9 and TRBJ1-4; the D is unclear. Germline V lookup: CDR1 SGDLS, CDR2 YYNGEE. The CDR3 contains 15 residues. The V end lost 4 bases, the J end lost 0 bases, and 10 bases lay between the germline ends. CDR3 sequence reads: CASSMAGATNEKLFF. Here the CDR3 DNA reads TGTGCCAGCAGCATGGCCGGGGCAACTAATGAAAAACTGTTTTTT.

This rearrangement joins TRBV7-2 to TRBJ2-1, with TRBD2 matching 10 bases. The CDR3 extends over 17 amino acids. Unmatched junction bases numbered 7, after V lost 5 bases and J lost 0 bases. The germline gives CDR1 SGHTA, CDR2 FQGNSA. In DNA, the CDR3 is TGTGCCAGCAGCCCCTCTAGACTAGCGGGCTCCTACAATGAGCAGTTCTTC. Translating gives CASSPSRLAGSYNEQFF.

V is TRBV19 and J is TRBJ2-3; 8 bases align to TRBD2. Germline CDR1 is LNHDA and CDR2 is SQIVND (reference sequence). The junction had 3 bases not matched to a gene; V was cut back by 1 base and J by 0 bases. CDR3 length: 16 residues. CDR3 DNA sequence: TGTGCCAGTAGTATAGGCAAGCGGGGGAGCACAGATACGCAGTATTTT. Encoded protein: CASSIGKRGSTDTQYF.

V usage is TRBV9 and J usage is TRBJ2-1; D ambiguous. The CDR3 contains 16 residues. Germline loops: CDR1 SGDLS, CDR2 YYNGEE. V gave up 4 bases and J gave up 0 bases, with 14 bases separating them. CDR3 DNA sequence: TGTGCCAGCAGCCGCTCGGGCCCAAGCTCCTACAATGAGCAGTTCTTC. Translation: CASSRSGPSSYNEQFF.

Written as DNA, the CDR3 is TGTGCCAGCAGTGATGGGGACCCCTACAATGAGCAGTTCTTC. This encodes CASSDGDPYNEQFF. The V call is TRBV2, the J call TRBJ2-1; either TRBD1 or TRBD2 may fit D (5 bases each). Germline V CDR1 and CDR2: SNHLY, FYNNEI. V gave up 3 bases and J gave up 2 bases, with 8 bases separating them. The CDR3 is made up of 14 amino acids.

The chain combines TRBV29-1 with TRBJ2-1, with D tentatively TRBD1 or TRBD2 (5 bases each). The CDR3 runs 13 residues. Trimming removed 4 bases at V and 7 bases at J, with 14 bases between. CDR1 is SQVTM, CDR2 ANQGSEA, per germline. DNA for the CDR3: TGCAGCGTTGGCTGGGGCGCGGGTAATGAGCAGTTCTTC. Its translation is CSVGWGAGNEQFF.

The J gene is TRBJ2-7, the V gene TRBV7-2; D remains unclear. V lost 1 base to trimming and J lost 1 base, with 8 bases between them. Germline V gene sequence: CDR1 SGHTA, CDR2 FQGNSA. CDR3 size: 14 residues. The CDR3: CASSLGYGSYEQYF. CDR3 DNA sequence: TGTGCCAGCAGCTTAGGATACGGGTCCTACGAGCAGTACTTC.

The V gene is TRBV6-1, the J gene TRBJ2-7; D gene uncertain. The CDR3 runs to 14 residues. Germline CDR1 reads MNHNS; CDR2 reads SASEGT. The ends were cut back, 4 bases at V and 0 bases at J, with 10 bases in the middle. CDR3 in DNA: TGTGCCAGCAGTGCCCAGTATGTCTCCTACGAGCAGTACTTC. Its translation: CASSAQYVSYEQYF.

J is TRBJ2-3 and V is TRBV27; 8 bases match TRBD2. CDR3 size: 18 residues. Germline V lookup: CDR1 MNHEY, CDR2 SMNVEV (reference sequence). The J segment lost 9 bases and the V segment lost 3 bases, leaving 20 bases of the junction unmatched. CDR3 amino acids: CASSLSATSGSARGTQYF. The CDR3 region has the DNA TGTGCCAGCAGTTTGTCGGCTACGAGCGGGAGCGCGCGCGGAACGCAGTATTTT.

This rearrangement joins TRBV7-2 to TRBJ2-3; no clear D gene. Germline CDR1 SGHTA, CDR2 FQGNSA. The V end was cut by 5 bases, the J end by 6 bases, with 12 bases between. This CDR3 comprises 13 residues. The CDR3 nucleotides are TGTGCCAGCAGCCCCGAGTTGTCCGATACGCAGTATTTT. Its protein is CASSPELSDTQYF.

The DNA of the CDR3 is TGTGCCAGCAGCCCCCCAAGTGTCGGGGGAGAGACCCAGTACTTC. Translation: CASSPPSVGGETQYF. The rearrangement links TRBV7-2 to TRBJ2-5; tentatively, D is TRBD2 (6 bases). This CDR3 comprises 15 residues. Germline CDR1 reads SGHTA; CDR2 reads FQGNSA. Trimming shortened V by 5 bases and J by 4 bases, and 17 bases separated the two germline ends.

J is TRBJ2-7 and V is TRBV7-3; the match to TRBD2 covers 10 bases. The V gene end was trimmed by 2 bases and the J gene end by 9 bases; junction bases not matched to a gene: 19. In germline, CDR1 is SGHTA, CDR2 FQGTGA. CDR3 length: 18 residues. The CDR3 loop is CASSLEVARSSGSIGQYF. Here the CDR3 DNA reads TGTGCCAGCAGCTTAGAGGTTGCTAGGTCTAGCGGGAGTATTGGGCAGTACTTC.

The chain's CDR3 is CASSFSGASVFDEQYF. Written as DNA, the CDR3 is TGCGCCAGCAGCTTCTCTGGGGCTAGCGTTTTTGACGAGCAGTACTTC. The chain links TRBV5-1 to TRBJ2-7; tentatively, D is TRBD2 (6 bases). V lost 2 bases to trimming and J lost 5 bases, with 20 bases between them. Germline CDR1 and CDR2: SGHRS and YFSETQ. The CDR3 is made up of 16 amino acids.